These T cell receptor beta chains were read from a single sample in a study of blood T cells in healthy people across ages. One entry per CDR3 protein, called by TCRdb with MiXCR from the 5' RACE reads. The table has about 1.8 million distinct CDR3 sequences, 49% seen once. Sequencing was done on a sample of blood. Source of these receptors: a woman between 35 and 50 years old in good health. Each CDR3 is given with its conserved first and last residue. Each record gives: CDR3 protein, CDR3 DNA, J gene, clone size, V gene, D gene, CDR3 length. D genes are given only for firm matches. A clone size is listed for some rows: how often the clone was seen (once, few, many), or a class if it is expanded.

CDR3: CASSLRLAGGNNEQFF
DNA: TGCGCCAGCAGCTTGCGACTAGCGGGGGGGAACAATGAGCAGTTCTTC
J: TRBJ2-1
size: many
V: TRBV5-1
D: TRBD2
length: 16

CDR3: CASSQDEALGQETQYF
DNA: TGCGCCAGCAGCCAAGATGAGGCCCTGGGGCAAGAGACCCAGTACTTC
J: TRBJ2-5
size: NA
V: TRBV4-1
D: NA
length: 16

CDR3: CASSYSASTTGDTQYF
DNA: TGTGCCAGCAGTTACTCGGCCTCGACTACAGGGGATACGCAGTATTTT
J: TRBJ2-3
size: NA
V: TRBV6-2/TRBV6-3
D: NA
length: 16

CDR3: CASREGVADQPQHF
DNA: TGCGCCAGCAGGGAAGGGGTGGCGGATCAGCCCCAGCATTTT
J: TRBJ1-5
size: NA
V: TRBV10-2
D: NA
length: 14

CDR3: CASSLWGGGVRGYTF
DNA: TGTGCCAGCAGTTTATGGGGAGGGGGCGTCCGTGGCTACACCTTC
J: TRBJ1-2
size: NA
V: TRBV28
D: TRBD1
length: 15

CDR3: CASTAMDRGGYTF
DNA: TGTGCCAGCACGGCTATGGACAGAGGCGGCTACACCTTC
J: TRBJ1-2
size: NA
V: TRBV6-6
D: NA
length: 13

CDR3: CASSLAADPNYGYTF
DNA: TGTGCCAGCAGCTTAGCCGCCGACCCTAACTATGGCTACACCTTC
J: TRBJ1-2
size: NA
V: TRBV7-2
D: NA
length: 15

CDR3: CAIKGVELEPLHF
DNA: TGTGCCATCAAGGGGGTAGAGTTAGAACCCCTCCACTTT
J: TRBJ1-6
size: few
V: TRBV10-3
D: NA
length: 13

CDR3: CAIRRRGDTQYF
DNA: TGTGCCATCAGGAGAAGGGGAGATACGCAGTATTTT
J: TRBJ2-3
size: NA
V: TRBV10-3
D: NA
length: 12

CDR3: CASRLNPTGEADTQYF
DNA: TGTGCCAGCAGGCTAAACCCGACAGGGGAGGCAGATACGCAGTATTTT
J: TRBJ2-3
size: NA
V: TRBV27
D: TRBD1
length: 16

CDR3: CASSLRGTPFF
DNA: TGTGCCAGCAGTCTCAGGGGGACCCCGTTCTTC
J: TRBJ2-1
size: NA
V: TRBV28
D: TRBD1
length: 11

CDR3: CASSYSAGPNQETQYF
DNA: TGTGCCAGCAGTTACTCGGCAGGGCCGAACCAAGAGACCCAGTACTTC
J: TRBJ2-5
size: NA
V: TRBV6-5
D: NA
length: 16

CDR3: CASSLAPGQAFYEQYF
DNA: TGCGCCAGCAGCTTGGCCCCGGGACAGGCTTTCTACGAGCAGTACTTC
J: TRBJ2-7
size: few
V: TRBV5-1
D: TRBD1
length: 16

CDR3: CASSPATGAQETQYF
DNA: TGTGCCAGCAGCCCCGCTACAGGGGCCCAAGAGACCCAGTACTTC
J: TRBJ2-5
size: few
V: TRBV7-3
D: TRBD1
length: 15

CDR3: CASSFFGGAEETQYF
DNA: TGTGCCAGCAGCTTTTTCGGGGGGGCCGAAGAGACCCAGTACTTC
J: TRBJ2-5
size: NA
V: TRBV5-6
D: TRBD2
length: 15

CDR3: CSARRLLVDEQFF
DNA: TGCAGTGCTAGAAGGCTCCTAGTTGATGAGCAGTTCTTC
J: TRBJ2-1
size: NA
V: TRBV20-1
D: NA
length: 13

CDR3: CASSLIGQGKPNEQFF
DNA: TGTGCCAGCAGTTTAATCGGACAGGGGAAACCCAATGAGCAGTTCTTC
J: TRBJ2-1
size: few
V: TRBV27
D: TRBD1
length: 16

CDR3: CASSSQQGAGNIQYF
DNA: TGTGCCAGCAGCAGTCAACAGGGGGCGGGAAACATTCAGTACTTC
J: TRBJ2-4
size: NA
V: TRBV7-9
D: TRBD1
length: 15

CDR3: CSAPLQGETQYF
DNA: TGCAGTGCTCCCCTGCAAGGAGAGACCCAGTACTTC
J: TRBJ2-5
size: NA
V: TRBV20-1
D: NA
length: 12

CDR3: CAISRSGGAADTQYF
DNA: TGTGCCATCAGCCGTAGCGGGGGGGCGGCAGATACGCAGTATTTT
J: TRBJ2-3
size: NA
V: TRBV10-3
D: TRBD2
length: 15

CDR3: CASSRQSWGETQYF
DNA: TGTGCCAGCAGTCGCCAATCTTGGGGAGAGACCCAGTACTTC
J: TRBJ2-5
size: NA
V: TRBV27
D: NA
length: 14

CDR3: CASSSATAYEQYF
DNA: TGTGCCAGCAGCTCCGCCACAGCCTACGAGCAGTACTTC
J: TRBJ2-7
size: NA
V: TRBV7-2
D: NA
length: 13

CDR3: CATSRGTVGAKNIQYF
DNA: TGTGCCACCAGCAGGGGAACGGTCGGAGCCAAAAACATTCAGTACTTC
J: TRBJ2-4
size: NA
V: TRBV15
D: NA
length: 16

CDR3: CSVEWGADTQYF
DNA: TGCAGCGTTGAATGGGGGGCCGATACGCAGTATTTT
J: TRBJ2-3
size: NA
V: TRBV29-1
D: NA
length: 12

CDR3: CASSVVRSETGANYGYTF
DNA: TGTGCCAGCAGCGTAGTTAGGTCGGAGACAGGGGCAAACTATGGCTACACCTTC
J: TRBJ1-2
size: NA
V: TRBV9
D: TRBD1
length: 18

CDR3: CASSSPGGQRTDTQYF
DNA: TGTGCCAGCAGTTCCCCGGGGGGACAGCGCACAGATACGCAGTATTTT
J: TRBJ2-3
size: few
V: TRBV28
D: NA
length: 16

CDR3: CASSLTSSYNSPLHF
DNA: TGCGCCAGCAGCTTGACGAGCTCCTATAATTCACCCCTCCACTTT
J: TRBJ1-6
size: once
V: TRBV5-1
D: NA
length: 15

CDR3: CASSFVGQSDEKLFF
DNA: TGTGCCAGCAGTTTTGTGGGGCAGTCCGATGAAAAACTGTTTTTT
J: TRBJ1-4
size: NA
V: TRBV12-3/TRBV12-4
D: NA
length: 15

CDR3: CASRRTGATGANVLTF
DNA: TGTGCCAGCAGGCGAACCGGGGCCACTGGGGCCAACGTCCTGACTTTC
J: TRBJ2-6
size: NA
V: TRBV13
D: NA
length: 16

CDR3: CASSPGGHLAKNIQYF
DNA: TGTGCCAGCTCACCGGGGGGACATTTGGCCAAAAACATTCAGTACTTC
J: TRBJ2-4
size: few
V: TRBV18
D: NA
length: 16

CDR3: CASSLVIRTRTQYF
DNA: TGCGCCAGCAGCTTGGTTATAAGGACGCGAACGCAGTATTTT
J: TRBJ2-3
size: NA
V: TRBV5-1
D: NA
length: 14

CDR3: CASSGGTAGEETQYF
DNA: TGTGCCAGCAGTGGCGGAACGGCGGGGGAAGAGACCCAGTACTTC
J: TRBJ2-5
size: NA
V: TRBV6-6
D: TRBD2
length: 15

CDR3: CASSLSGLERGGQFF
DNA: TGTGCCAGCAGTTTATCGGGGCTTGAGCGGGGTGGGCAGTTCTTC
J: TRBJ2-1
size: NA
V: TRBV27
D: TRBD2
length: 15

CDR3: CASRQGTSGGSDLNIQYF
DNA: TGCGCCAGCAGACAAGGGACTAGCGGGGGCTCCGACCTAAACATTCAGTACTTC
J: TRBJ2-4
size: few
V: TRBV5-1
D: TRBD2
length: 18

CDR3: CASSGTGVDTQYF
DNA: TGTGCCAGCAGTGGAACAGGGGTAGATACGCAGTATTTT
J: TRBJ2-3
size: few
V: TRBV2
D: TRBD1
length: 13

CDR3: CSVNREGTSYEQYF
DNA: TGCAGCGTTAATCGTGAGGGGACCTCCTACGAGCAGTACTTC
J: TRBJ2-7
size: many
V: TRBV29-1
D: NA
length: 14

CDR3: CASSLEVGDQYF
DNA: TGTGCCAGCAGCTTAGAAGTAGGGGATCAGTACTTC
J: TRBJ2-4
size: few
V: TRBV7-9
D: NA
length: 12

CDR3: CASSFAGRYGYTF
DNA: TGTGCCAGCAGTTTCGCAGGGAGGTATGGCTACACCTTC
J: TRBJ1-2
size: few
V: TRBV28
D: NA
length: 13

CDR3: CATSDPSGQGALINTQYF
DNA: TGTGCCACCAGTGATCCGTCTGGACAGGGGGCCCTCATTAATACGCAGTATTTT
J: TRBJ2-3
size: NA
V: TRBV24-1
D: TRBD1
length: 18

CDR3: CASSLLGDRQGGYF
DNA: TGTGCCAGCAGTTTATTGGGAGACCGACAGGGTGGGTACTTC
J: TRBJ2-5
size: NA
V: TRBV28
D: TRBD1
length: 14

CDR3: CASSLVRQGEETQYF
DNA: TGTGCCAGCAGCTTAGTAAGGCAGGGGGAAGAGACCCAGTACTTC
J: TRBJ2-5
size: few
V: TRBV7-2
D: TRBD1
length: 15

CDR3: CASTRAGGTYEQYF
DNA: TGTGCCAGCACCCGAGCGGGTGGGACCTACGAGCAGTACTTC
J: TRBJ2-7
size: NA
V: TRBV7-2
D: NA
length: 14

CDR3: CASTIKGSYEQYF
DNA: TGTGCCAGCACTATTAAAGGGTCCTACGAGCAGTACTTC
J: TRBJ2-7
size: few
V: TRBV2
D: NA
length: 13

CDR3: CASSQRTSGPLRKETQYF
DNA: TGCGCCAGCAGCCAAAGGACTAGCGGGCCGTTACGAAAAGAGACCCAGTACTTC
J: TRBJ2-5
size: few
V: TRBV4-1
D: TRBD2
length: 18

CDR3: CASSYLTGQVRGYEQYF
DNA: TGTGCCAGCAGTTACTTGACTGGGCAAGTCCGAGGCTACGAGCAGTACTTC
J: TRBJ2-7
size: NA
V: TRBV6-6
D: NA
length: 17

CDR3: CASRRSQGTVLGYTF
DNA: TGTGCCAGCAGACGCAGCCAGGGGACAGTTTTGGGCTACACCTTC
J: TRBJ1-2
size: few
V: TRBV28
D: TRBD1
length: 15

CDR3: CASSLGGTSGAPYEQYF
DNA: TGTGCCAGCAGCTTAGGGGGGACTAGCGGGGCCCCCTACGAGCAGTACTTC
J: TRBJ2-7
size: NA
V: TRBV11-2
D: TRBD2
length: 17

CDR3: CSAWEGGTANEKLFF
DNA: TGCAGTGCCTGGGAGGGAGGGACAGCTAATGAAAAACTGTTTTTT
J: TRBJ1-4
size: NA
V: TRBV20-1
D: TRBD1
length: 15

CDR3: CASSFGTSEYNEQFF
DNA: TGTGCCAGCAGCTTTGGGACTAGCGAGTACAATGAGCAGTTCTTC
J: TRBJ2-1
size: NA
V: TRBV13
D: TRBD2
length: 15

CDR3: CATSDNNQPQHF
DNA: TGTGCCACCAGTGATAACAATCAGCCCCAGCATTTT
J: TRBJ1-5
size: NA
V: TRBV24-1
D: NA
length: 12

CDR3: CASSPTSGGFSYNEQFF
DNA: TGTGCCAGCAGCCCAACTAGCGGGGGTTTCTCCTACAATGAGCAGTTCTTC
J: TRBJ2-1
size: few
V: TRBV7-2
D: TRBD2
length: 17

CDR3: CASSLPDSLYEQYF
DNA: TGTGCCAGCAGTCTTCCCGACAGCCTCTACGAGCAGTACTTC
J: TRBJ2-7
size: few
V: TRBV6-2/TRBV6-3
D: NA
length: 14

CDR3: CASSPLQGIDGYTF
DNA: TGTGCCAGCTCACCACTACAGGGTATCGATGGCTACACCTTC
J: TRBJ1-2
size: NA
V: TRBV18
D: NA
length: 14

CDR3: CAIKQLAGATDTQYF
DNA: TGTGCCATCAAGCAATTAGCGGGGGCCACAGATACGCAGTATTTT
J: TRBJ2-3
size: NA
V: TRBV10-3
D: TRBD2
length: 15

CDR3: CVSSLGIGKYF
DNA: TGTGTCAGCAGTTTAGGGATCGGGAAGTACTTC
J: TRBJ2-5
size: NA
V: TRBV28
D: NA
length: 11